This TCR beta chain was sequenced in a study of T-cell reconstitution after alpha-beta-depleted transplantation in children. Library preparation (for TCRbeta) was performed with unique molecular identifiers. TCRdb recomputed calls from the PCR reads with MiXCR, one row per CDR3 protein. The sample contains about 610,000 distinct CDR3 sequences, about 10% of which appear only once. A few counts support this clonotype. The sequence was obtained from a human donor who donated a stem cell graft to a child with acute myeloid leukemia. Source: PBMCs from the stem cell graft donor, taken from the stem cell graft.

CDR3 region: CASSPDGTRQETQYF. The CDR3, as DNA: TGCGCCAGCAGCCCGGACGGGACTAGACAAGAGACCCAGTACTTC. V and J are TRBV5-1 and TRBJ2-5, with TRBD2 matching 8 bases. This CDR3 contains 15 residues. Germline trimming cut 4 bases from V and 2 bases from J; bases unmatched to any gene: 7. CDR1 and CDR2 from the germline V gene are SGHRS and YFSETQ.